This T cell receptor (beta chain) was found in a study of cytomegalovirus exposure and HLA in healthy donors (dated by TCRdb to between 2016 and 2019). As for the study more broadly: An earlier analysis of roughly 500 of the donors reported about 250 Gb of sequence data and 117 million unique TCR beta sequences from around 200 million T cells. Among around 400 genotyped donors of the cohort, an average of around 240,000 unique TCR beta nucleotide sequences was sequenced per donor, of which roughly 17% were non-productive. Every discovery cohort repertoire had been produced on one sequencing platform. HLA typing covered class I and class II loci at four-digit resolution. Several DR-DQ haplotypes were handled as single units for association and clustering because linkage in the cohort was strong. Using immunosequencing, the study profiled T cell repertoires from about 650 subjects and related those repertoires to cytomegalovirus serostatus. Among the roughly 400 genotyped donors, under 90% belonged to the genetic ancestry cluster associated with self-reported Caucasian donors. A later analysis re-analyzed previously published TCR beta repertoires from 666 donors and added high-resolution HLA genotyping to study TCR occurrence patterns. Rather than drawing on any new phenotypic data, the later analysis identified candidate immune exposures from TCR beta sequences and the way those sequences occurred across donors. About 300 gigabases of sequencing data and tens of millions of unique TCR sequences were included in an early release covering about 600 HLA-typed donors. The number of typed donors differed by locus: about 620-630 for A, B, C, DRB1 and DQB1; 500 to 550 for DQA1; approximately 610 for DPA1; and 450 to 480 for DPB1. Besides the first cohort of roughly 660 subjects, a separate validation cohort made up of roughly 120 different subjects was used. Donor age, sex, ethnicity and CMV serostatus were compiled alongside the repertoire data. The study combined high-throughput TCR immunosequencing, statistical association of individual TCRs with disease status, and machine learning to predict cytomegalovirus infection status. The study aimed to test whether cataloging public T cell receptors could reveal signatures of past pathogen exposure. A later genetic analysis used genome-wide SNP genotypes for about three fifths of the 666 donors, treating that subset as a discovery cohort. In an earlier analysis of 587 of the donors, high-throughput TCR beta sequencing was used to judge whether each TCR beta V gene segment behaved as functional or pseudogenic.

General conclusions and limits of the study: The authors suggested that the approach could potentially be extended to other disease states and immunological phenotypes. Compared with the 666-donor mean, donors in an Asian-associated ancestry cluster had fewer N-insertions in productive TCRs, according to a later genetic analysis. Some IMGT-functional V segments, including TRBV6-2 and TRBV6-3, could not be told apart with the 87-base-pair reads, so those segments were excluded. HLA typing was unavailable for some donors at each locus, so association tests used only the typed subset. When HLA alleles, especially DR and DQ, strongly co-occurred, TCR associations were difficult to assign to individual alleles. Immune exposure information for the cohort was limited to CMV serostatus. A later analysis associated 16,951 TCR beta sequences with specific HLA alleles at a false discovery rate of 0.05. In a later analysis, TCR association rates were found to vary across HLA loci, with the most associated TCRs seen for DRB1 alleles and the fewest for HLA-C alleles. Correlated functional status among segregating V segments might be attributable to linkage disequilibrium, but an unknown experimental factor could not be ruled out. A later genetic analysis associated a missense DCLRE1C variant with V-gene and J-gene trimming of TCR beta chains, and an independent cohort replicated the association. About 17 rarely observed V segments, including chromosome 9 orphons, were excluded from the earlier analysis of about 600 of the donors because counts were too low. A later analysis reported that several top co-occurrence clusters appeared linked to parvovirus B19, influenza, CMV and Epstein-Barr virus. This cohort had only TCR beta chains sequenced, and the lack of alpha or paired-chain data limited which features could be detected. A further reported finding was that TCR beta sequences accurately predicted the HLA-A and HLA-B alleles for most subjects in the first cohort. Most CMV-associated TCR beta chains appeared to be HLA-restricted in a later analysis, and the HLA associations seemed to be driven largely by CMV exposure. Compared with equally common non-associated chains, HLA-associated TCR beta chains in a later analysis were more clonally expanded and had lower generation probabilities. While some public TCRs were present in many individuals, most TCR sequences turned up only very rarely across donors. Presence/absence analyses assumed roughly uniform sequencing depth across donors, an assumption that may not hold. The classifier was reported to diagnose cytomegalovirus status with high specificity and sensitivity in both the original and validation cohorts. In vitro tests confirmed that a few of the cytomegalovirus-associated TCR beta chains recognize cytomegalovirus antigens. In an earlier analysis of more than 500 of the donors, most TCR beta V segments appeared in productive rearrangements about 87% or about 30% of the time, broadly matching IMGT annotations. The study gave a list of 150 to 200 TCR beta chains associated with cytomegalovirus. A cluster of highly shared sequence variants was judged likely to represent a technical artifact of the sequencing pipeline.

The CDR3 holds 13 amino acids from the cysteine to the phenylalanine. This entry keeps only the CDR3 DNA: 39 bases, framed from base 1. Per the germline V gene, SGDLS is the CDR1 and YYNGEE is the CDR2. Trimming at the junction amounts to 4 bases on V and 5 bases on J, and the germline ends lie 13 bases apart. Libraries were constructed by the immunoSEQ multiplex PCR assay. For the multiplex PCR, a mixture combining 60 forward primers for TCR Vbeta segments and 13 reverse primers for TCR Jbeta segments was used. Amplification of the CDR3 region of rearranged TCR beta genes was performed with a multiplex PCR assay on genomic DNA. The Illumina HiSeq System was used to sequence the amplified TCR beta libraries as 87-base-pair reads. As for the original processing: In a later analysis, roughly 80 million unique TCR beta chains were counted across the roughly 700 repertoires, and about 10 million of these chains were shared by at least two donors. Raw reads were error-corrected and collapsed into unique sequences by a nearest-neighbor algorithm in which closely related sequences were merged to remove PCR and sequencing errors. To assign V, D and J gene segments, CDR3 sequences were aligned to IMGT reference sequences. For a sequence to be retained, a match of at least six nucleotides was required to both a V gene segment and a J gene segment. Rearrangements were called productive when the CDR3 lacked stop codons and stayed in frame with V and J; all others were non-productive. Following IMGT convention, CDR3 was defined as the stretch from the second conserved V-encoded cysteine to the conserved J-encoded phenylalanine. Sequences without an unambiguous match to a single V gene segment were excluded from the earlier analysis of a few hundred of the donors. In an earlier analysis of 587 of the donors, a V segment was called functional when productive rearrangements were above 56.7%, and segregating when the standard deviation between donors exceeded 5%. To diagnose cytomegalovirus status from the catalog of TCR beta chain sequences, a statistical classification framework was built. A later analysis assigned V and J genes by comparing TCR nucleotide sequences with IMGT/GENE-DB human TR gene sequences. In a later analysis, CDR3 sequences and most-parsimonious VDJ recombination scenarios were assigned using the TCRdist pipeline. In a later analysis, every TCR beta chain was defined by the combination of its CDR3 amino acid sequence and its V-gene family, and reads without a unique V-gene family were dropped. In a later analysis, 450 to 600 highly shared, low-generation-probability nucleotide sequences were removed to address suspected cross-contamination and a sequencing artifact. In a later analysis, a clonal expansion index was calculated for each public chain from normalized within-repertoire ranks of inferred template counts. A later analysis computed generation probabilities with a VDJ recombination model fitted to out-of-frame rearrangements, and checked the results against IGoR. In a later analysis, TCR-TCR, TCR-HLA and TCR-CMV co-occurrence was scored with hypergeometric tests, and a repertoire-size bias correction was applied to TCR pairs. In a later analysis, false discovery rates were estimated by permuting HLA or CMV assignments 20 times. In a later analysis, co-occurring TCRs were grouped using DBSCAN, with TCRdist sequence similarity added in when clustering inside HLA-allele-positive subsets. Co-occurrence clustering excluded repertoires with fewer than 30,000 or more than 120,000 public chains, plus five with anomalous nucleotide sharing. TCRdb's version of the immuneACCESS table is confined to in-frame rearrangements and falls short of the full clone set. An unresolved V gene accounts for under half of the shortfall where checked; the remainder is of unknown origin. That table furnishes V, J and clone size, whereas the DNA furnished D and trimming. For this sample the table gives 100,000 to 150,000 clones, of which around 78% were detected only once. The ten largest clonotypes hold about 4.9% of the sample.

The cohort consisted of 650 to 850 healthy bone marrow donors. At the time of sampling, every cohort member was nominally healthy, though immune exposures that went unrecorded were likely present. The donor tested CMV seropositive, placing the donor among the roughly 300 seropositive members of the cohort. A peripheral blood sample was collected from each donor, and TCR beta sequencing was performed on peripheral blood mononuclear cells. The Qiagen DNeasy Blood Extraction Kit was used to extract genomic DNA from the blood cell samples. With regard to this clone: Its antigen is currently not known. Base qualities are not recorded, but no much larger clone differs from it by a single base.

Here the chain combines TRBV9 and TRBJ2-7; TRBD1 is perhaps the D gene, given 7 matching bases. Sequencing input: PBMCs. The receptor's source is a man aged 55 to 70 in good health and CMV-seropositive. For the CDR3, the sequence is CASSPTGRNEQYF. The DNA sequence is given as TGTGCCAGCAGCCCGACAGGGAGGAACGAGCAGTACTTC.